This passage covers 9 T cell receptor beta chains from one sample sequenced in a study of response to subunit inactivated influenza vaccine (dated by TCRdb to between 2017 and 2018). The time point label of this sample denotes: 45 days after influenza vaccine administration. Library preparation used RT-PCR. Sequencing relied on an Illumina HiSeq 2500. TCRdb handled the public reads itself, with Q25 trimming in fastp and clone calling in MiXCR, and kept productive beta chains. Every distinct CDR3 protein forms one entry, paired with its most common genes and DNA. For this sample there are over 400,000 distinct CDR3 sequences; approximately 10% appear just once. The ten largest clones represent more than 10% of the sample. Material: PBMCs from blood, obtained around seven weeks after vaccination. The receptors here all came from a man between 45 and 60 years old who received an inactivated influenza vaccine. Donor details come from another sample of the same person, matched by shared clones.

This clonotype was counted ten times or more. V gene TRBV12-3 or TRBV12-4 combines with J gene TRBJ1-6, with TRBD1 matching over 8 bases. This CDR3 is 14 amino acids long. The V gene end was trimmed by 6 bases and the J gene end by 10 bases; junction bases not matched to a gene: 8. The CDR3 sequence is CASSLGQGGSPLHF. As DNA, the CDR3 is TGTGCCAGCAGCCTCGGACAGGGAGGCTCACCCCTCCACTTT.

This clonotype has more than one count but fewer than ten. This chain joins TRBV5-1 and TRBJ2-2, with 7 bases matching TRBD2. The germline V gene encodes CDR1 SGHRS and CDR2 YFSETQ. The CDR3 extends over 14 amino acids. The trim removed 7 bases at V and 5 bases at J, leaving 8 bases unmatched. CDR3 DNA: TGCGCCAGCGGCAGCGGGGAGAATACCGGGGAGCTGTTTTTT. This sequence encodes CASGSGENTGELFF.

This clonotype was recorded a few times. The genes are TRBV9 and TRBJ1-1; 7 bases align to TRBD1. CDR1 SGDLS and CDR2 YYNGEE come from the germline V gene. Losses at the gene ends were 0 bases for V and 5 bases for J; bases not matched to a gene: 4. The CDR3 is 14 amino acids. The CDR3 coding sequence is TGTGCCAGCAGCGTAGCGGCAGGGGGAACTGAAGCTTTCTTT. Translation gives CASSVAAGGTEAFF.

The chain recombines TRBV20-1 with TRBJ1-4; the D gene is possibly TRBD1 (6 bases). Trimming left V 6 bases short and J 7 bases short, with 15 bases between. The CDR3 length is 13 residues. Germline loops: CDR1 DFQATT, CDR2 SNEGSKA (reference sequence). CDR3 sequence: CSAFPGQSEKLFF. Written as DNA, the CDR3 is TGCAGTGCCTTTCCCGGACAGAGTGAAAAACTGTTTTTT.

This clonotype has only a few counts. The J gene is TRBJ2-5, the V gene TRBV6-5; TRBD1 agrees at 8 bases. Unmatched junction bases numbered 5, after V lost 2 bases and J lost 3 bases. CDR1 is MNHEY, CDR2 SVGAGI, per germline. This CDR3 region has 15 residues. CDR3 residues: CASSYGQGGKETQYF. CDR3 DNA: TGTGCCAGCAGTTACGGACAGGGTGGTAAAGAGACCCAGTACTTC.

This clonotype has a handful of counts. This rearrangement joins TRBV15 to TRBJ2-1; 9 positions match TRBD1. Germline values: CDR1 LNHNV, CDR2 YYDKDF (reference sequence). With 2 bases clipped from V and 2 bases from J, the junction kept 4 bases outside the gene matches. The CDR3 runs 16 residues. CDR3 nucleotide sequence: TGTGCCACCAGCAGACGGGACAGGGATGCCTACAATGAGCAGTTCTTC. Amino acids: CATSRRDRDAYNEQFF.

The chain links TRBV7-2 to TRBJ2-5; 8 bases align to TRBD2. After removal of 5 bases from V and 2 bases from J, the junction contained 4 bases not matched to a gene. Germline-derived CDR1 and CDR2 are SGHTA and FQGNSA. The CDR3 length is 14 residues. CDR3 bases: TGTGCCAGCAGCATGACTAGCGATCAAGAGACCCAGTACTTC. The encoded protein is CASSMTSDQETQYF.

The V call is TRBV5-1, the J call TRBJ1-6, with D unresolved. The CDR3 covers 16 residues. Germline V gene lookup returns CDR1 SGHRS and CDR2 YFSETQ. V was pared by 0 bases and J by 3 bases, with 10 bases between. The CDR3 here is CASSLAGPHYNSPLHF. DNA of the CDR3: TGCGCCAGCAGCTTGGCCGGGCCCCACTATAATTCACCCCTCCACTTT.

The table lists this clonotype with a few counts. J is TRBJ2-5 and V is TRBV12-3 or TRBV12-4; 9 bases map to TRBD2. The junction had 9 bases not matched to a gene; V was cut back by 4 bases and J by 6 bases. The CDR3 is 15 residues long. CDR3 DNA sequence: TGTGCCAGCAGTTCTCAGCGGGGGGTCCCAAAGACCCAGTACTTC. This codes for CASSSQRGVPKTQYF.